Listed here are 19 T cell receptor beta chains from one sample, sequenced in a study of a mutant IDH1 vaccine in newly diagnosed glioma. Sample time point: baseline, week 1 (first vaccination visit). Treatment described: pre-vaccination baseline after standard-of-care therapy. Assay: immunoSEQ multiplex PCR; the TCRdb copy retains only in-frame clones and omits some. The table includes under 65,000 clones, about 74% detected once. This specimen consisted of PBMCs, obtained from a glioma patient treated with radiotherapy, temozolomide or both. Every receptor here comes from a woman aged 40 to 50 with glioma.

The chain combines TRBV2 with TRBJ2-7; TRBD1 matches at 11 bases. CDR1 SNHLY and CDR2 FYNNEI come from the germline V gene. The CDR3 is 15 amino acids. Trimming took 2 bases from V and 3 from J; bases not matched to a gene: 3. CDR3 nucleotide sequence: TGTGCCAGCAGTGAAATTGGGACAGGGGGCTACGAGCAGTACTTC. Its protein is CASSEIGTGGYEQYF.

V gene TRBV21-1 combines with J gene TRBJ2-2. TRBV21-1 represents a pseudogene. The CDR3 has 19 amino acids. CDR3 DNA: TGTGCCAGCAGCGAGCCGAAGGGGGGAGACAGTGCGAACACCGGGGAGCTGTTTTTT. Translating gives CASSEPKGGDSANTGELFF.

The V gene is TRBV11-2, the J gene TRBJ1-2; a weak D match, TRBD1 (5 bases). CDR1 SGHAT and CDR2 FQNNGV come from the germline V gene. Trimming removed 5 bases from V and 8 bases from J, with 18 bases in between. The length of the CDR3 is 14 residues. Written as DNA, the CDR3 is TGTGCCAGCAGCGCTCCGGGGCGGGCGGAAGGCTACACCTTC. It encodes CASSAPGRAEGYTF.

V gene TRBV9 combines with J gene TRBJ1-1, with a tentative D call TRBD1 (6 bases). This CDR3 contains 15 residues. Trimming removed 5 bases at V and 4 bases at J, with 18 bases between. Germline CDR1 reads SGDLS; CDR2 reads YYNGEE. CDR3 in amino acids: CASREALGAGTEAFF. The DNA for the CDR3 is TGTGCCAGCAGGGAAGCCTTGGGGGCTGGCACTGAAGCTTTCTTT.

This chain joins TRBV4-1 and TRBJ1-6; D gene uncertain. The V end was cut by 0 bases, the J end by 0 bases, with 9 bases between. From germline, CDR1 is MGHRA and CDR2 YSYEKL. The CDR3 runs to 17 residues. CDR3 sequence: CASSQDRASSYNSPLHF. CDR3 nucleotides: TGCGCCAGCAGCCAAGATCGGGCGAGCTCCTATAATTCACCCCTCCACTTT.

The chain carries TRBV5-1 and TRBJ1-4, with TRBD1 as a possible D gene (5 bases). The CDR3 extends over 14 amino acids. V was shortened by 9 bases and J by 5 bases, with 17 bases between the two germline ends. Germline values: CDR1 SGHRS, CDR2 YFSETQ. CDR3 nucleotides: TGCGCCACGGCGCAGGACGGGACGAATGAAAAACTGTTTTTT. This gives the protein CATAQDGTNEKLFF.

The V gene is TRBV2, the J gene TRBJ1-2; no definite D call. The CDR3 sequence is 14 residues long. Germline assignment: CDR1 SNHLY and CDR2 FYNNEI. V lost 1 base to trimming and J lost 6 bases, with 12 bases between them. Written as DNA, the CDR3 is TGTGCCAGCAGTGAAGAATTCGGACTTGATGGCTACACCTTC. Its translation is CASSEEFGLDGYTF.

The chain joins TRBV15 to TRBJ2-3; a possible D gene is TRBD2 (6 bases). Germline CDR1 reads LNHNV; CDR2 reads YYDKDF (reference sequence). V was clipped by 5 bases and J by 6 bases, with 15 bases between them. CDR3 length: 14 residues. Here the CDR3 DNA reads TGTGCCACCAGCCGCGCGGGCGGGACGGATACGCAGTATTTT. Translation: CATSRAGGTDTQYF. Full variable domain (rest looked up from reference TRBV15 and TRBJ2-3): DAMVIQNPRYQVTQFGKPVTLSCSQTLNHNVMYWYQQKSSQAPKLLFHYYDKDFNNEADTPDNFQSRRPNTSFCFLDIRSPGLGDTAMYLCATSRAGGTDTQYFGPGTRLTVL.

This clone was seen a few times. This sequence joins TRBV27 and TRBJ1-2, with no clear D. This CDR3 comprises 13 residues. The V gene's germline CDR1 is MNHEY and CDR2 SMNVEV (reference sequence). The germline V and J ends were trimmed by 5 bases and 1 base, with 8 bases remaining between them. The CDR3 bases are TGTGCCAGCAGTGTCGGGAATAACTATGGCTACACCTTC. As protein: CASSVGNNYGYTF.

This chain joins TRBV14 and TRBJ2-7; unclear D gene. The germline CDR1 and CDR2 sequences are SGHDN and FVKESK. The CDR3 is 16 residues long. The V end lost 3 bases, the J end lost 0 bases, and 15 bases lay between the germline ends. CDR3 loop: CASSHETWGSSYEQYF. The DNA of the CDR3 is TGTGCCAGCAGCCATGAAACTTGGGGTAGCTCCTACGAGCAGTACTTC.

V usage is TRBV29-1 and J usage is TRBJ1-1; D is perhaps TRBD1 (6 bases). Germline V gene sequence: CDR1 SQVTM, CDR2 ANQGSEA. Trimming pared 5 bases from V and 6 bases from J, leaving 16 bases between. The CDR3 has 13 amino acids. This chain's CDR3 is CSVKGQGTAEAFF. In DNA, the CDR3 is TGCAGCGTTAAAGGGCAGGGGACTGCTGAAGCTTTCTTT.

In its sample, this clone was seen once. This sequence joins TRBV20-1 and TRBJ2-7; unclear D gene. The germline gives CDR1 DFQATT, CDR2 SNEGSKA (reference sequence). The V and J ends lost 4 bases and 3 bases respectively, with 7 bases between them. The CDR3 is made up of 11 amino acids. CDR3 nucleotides: TGCAGTGCTAACCAAAACTACGAGCAGTACTTC. It is translated as CSANQNYEQYF.

The V and J genes are TRBV5-1 and TRBJ2-1; TRBD2 agrees at 8 bases. Germline CDR1 reads SGHRS; CDR2 reads YFSETQ. The V and J ends lost 4 bases and 5 bases, in that order; junction bases with no gene match: 11. This CDR3 has 16 residues. This CDR3 is CASSGFGGGLNNEQFF. The CDR3, as DNA: TGCGCCAGCAGCGGCTTCGGGGGGGGCCTAAACAATGAGCAGTTCTTC.

The rearrangement uses TRBV6-5 and TRBJ2-3; D uncertain. The CDR3 runs 14 residues. The germline gives CDR1 MNHEY, CDR2 SVGAGI. V was cut by 7 bases and J by 0 bases, with 11 bases left in between. The CDR3 reads CASNLRVSTDTQYF. The CDR3 DNA reads as TGTGCCAGCAACCTTCGGGTGAGCACAGATACGCAGTATTTT.

This clone was seen a single time. CDR3 in DNA: TGTGCCAGCGGACCGTTGGGAGGCACAGATACGCAGTATTTT. Its protein product is CASGPLGGTDTQYF. This chain joins TRBV6-1 and TRBJ2-3, with TRBD2 as a possible D gene (5 bases). CDR1 is MNHNS and CDR2 is SASEGT in the germline V gene. The V gene lost 8 bases and the J gene lost 1 base, with 13 bases spanning the gap. The CDR3 has 14 amino acids.

This clone was detected only once. This chain uses TRBV6-1 with TRBJ1-2, with D perhaps TRBD1 (5 bases). Trimming left V 0 bases short and J 3 bases short, with 8 bases between. From germline, CDR1 is MNHNS and CDR2 SASEGT. The CDR3 covers 14 residues. The CDR3 spells CASSEAPQDYGYTF. The CDR3 DNA reads TGTGCCAGCAGTGAAGCCCCACAGGACTATGGCTACACCTTC.

CDR3 sequence (DNA): TGTGCCAGCAGCTCCACGACAGGGAGGGGAAACACCATATATTTT. Encoded protein: CASSSTTGRGNTIYF. The V call is TRBV5-5, the J call TRBJ1-3; 7 bases match TRBD1. J lost 4 bases, V lost 3 bases, and 7 bases had no gene match. The CDR3 loop spans 15 amino acids. CDR1 and CDR2 (germline): SGHKS, YYEKEE (reference sequence).

The chain recombines TRBV7-2 with TRBJ2-5; 11 bases match TRBD2. Unmatched junction bases numbered 12, after V lost 5 bases and J lost 1 base. The length of the CDR3 is 18 residues. Germline values: CDR1 SGHTA, CDR2 FQGNSA. In DNA form, the CDR3 reads TGTGCCAGCAGCCCCCCTCCCGGGACTAGCGGATTCCAAGAGACCCAGTACTTC. Translating it yields CASSPPPGTSGFQETQYF.

The chain recombines TRBV19 with TRBJ2-6; D not resolved. Germline V gene sequence: CDR1 LNHDA, CDR2 SQIVND (reference sequence). Trimming left V 3 bases short and J 0 bases short, with 24 bases between. This CDR3 region has 21 residues. The CDR3 loop reads CASSIPLSVVGLSSGANVLTF. CDR3 nucleotide sequence: TGTGCCAGTAGTATCCCCTTATCCGTCGTGGGCCTCAGCTCTGGGGCCAACGTCCTGACTTTC.